This T cell receptor (beta chain) appears in the sequencing data of a study of T-cell reconstitution after alpha-beta-depleted transplantation in children. Findings and caveats of the study: Expanded graft clones, several hundred of them, were reportedly the source of alpha-beta T cells about two months after transplant. Most T-cell counts and diversity one year after the transplant came from T cells that were newly produced. Where some patients showed high TCRbeta diversity at day 60, it came from recipient T cells and thymic progenitors that had survived.

Preparation of the TCRbeta library involved a method that used unique molecular identifiers. TCRdb itself ran the PCR reads through MiXCR, one entry per CDR3 protein. This table holds about 640,000 distinct CDR3 sequences, over 10% found once. To note about this clonotype: Its matching antigen is unknown.

This clonotype originated in a male patient younger than 18 who had a stem cell transplant for acute myeloid leukemia, so the T cells may come from the graft donor. Specimen: PBMCs, mostly from graft donor cells, collected 360 days after TCRalphabeta/CD19-depleted stem cell transplant.

The CDR3 region is CASSNRGALDEQYF. The CDR3 DNA reads TGTGCCAGCAGCAATAGGGGAGCGTTGGACGAGCAGTACTTC. The gene calls are TRBV6-5 and TRBJ2-7; D tentatively reads TRBD1 or TRBD2 (5 bases each). The germline V gene has CDR1 MNHEY and CDR2 SVGAGI. V lost 6 bases to trimming and J lost 5 bases, with 17 bases between them. This CDR3 spans 14 amino acids.